The rows below give T cell receptor beta chains drawn from one sample of a study of shared clonotypes between healthy human individuals. Assay: immunoSEQ multiplex PCR; the TCRdb copy retains only in-frame clones and omits some. The repertoire holds over a million clones, with about four fifths as singletons. Sequenced material: memory CD4+ T cells from PBMCs. These receptors came from a man between 18 and 35 years old in good health. Some clones in this sample may be carry-over from other donors' samples. Each CDR3 is given with its conserved first and last residue. The D gene is left open where the match is weak. Clone size is shown for a subset of rows, as once, few, many or a class of expanded clone.

j_call d_call v_call clone_size cdr3_nt cdr3_aa
TRBJ2-1 TRBD2 TRBV28 - TGTGCCAGCAGTGAGTGGGAGGGCGGCAATGAGCAGTTCTTC CASSEWEGGNEQFF
TRBJ1-1 - TRBV28 few TGTGCCAGCAGTCCCAGGGTCGCCCGGAGGGCTTTCTTT CASSPRVARRAFF
TRBJ2-7 - TRBV5-1 - TGCGCCAGCAGCTTGCCCTCATCCTACGAGCAGTACTTC CASSLPSSYEQYF
TRBJ1-1 TRBD1 TRBV19 - TGTGCCAGTAGTATTTTCGTGGACAGGGCTGCTGAAGCTTTCTTT CASSIFVDRAAEAFF
TRBJ1-3 - TRBV19 - TGTGCCAGTACCTCGATGGGACTCGGTCGGACCATATATTTT CASTSMGLGRTIYF
TRBJ2-7 - TRBV9 - TGTGCCAGCAGCGGCAGGGGGGCGGCCTTAGGCCACGAGCAGTACTTC CASSGRGAALGHEQYF
TRBJ2-3 - TRBV4-2 - TGTGCCAGCAGCCAAGTCGTGACAGACACAGATACGCAGTATTTT CASSQVVTDTDTQYF
TRBJ2-1 - TRBV5-1 - TGCGCCAGCAGCTCTTTGTCCAATGAGCAGTTCTTC CASSSLSNEQFF
TRBJ2-3 - TRBV12-5 - TGTGCTAGTGGGAGAGGGGGCACAGATACGCAGTATTTT CASGRGGTDTQYF
TRBJ2-7 TRBD1 TRBV6-6 - TGTGCCAGCACCGACAGGGGGGCTACCTACGAGCAGTACTTC CASTDRGATYEQYF
TRBJ1-5 - TRBV28 - TGTGCCAGCAGTGTTCGGACAAATTATCAGCCCCAGCATTTT CASSVRTNYQPQHF
TRBJ1-2 TRBD1 TRBV10-3 - TGTGCCATCAGTGACAAGGGACAGGGGACCTCGGGCTACACCTTC CAISDKGQGTSGYTF
TRBJ2-5 - TRBV5-1 - TGCGCCAGCACCCCGAGGGCAGGGGATGAGGAGACCCAGTACTTC CASTPRAGDEETQYF
TRBJ2-5 - TRBV4-3 - TGCGCCAGCATCCCGGCCAAGAGGAGGAGAGCAGGGGGGGTAGAGACCCAGTACTTC CASIPAKRRRAGGVETQYF
TRBJ1-5 - TRBV27 - TGTGCCAGCAGTGCGATGGACCGCAATCAGCCCCAGCATTTT CASSAMDRNQPQHF
TRBJ1-1 TRBD1 TRBV11-2 - TGTGCCAGCAGCCCGTTGGGACAGTTCAACACTGAAGCTTTCTTT CASSPLGQFNTEAFF
TRBJ2-7 TRBD2 TRBV5-4 - TGTGCCAGCAGCTGGAGGGAGGGAGGGGCCTACGAGCAGTACTTC CASSWREGGAYEQYF
TRBJ1-2 - TRBV7-6 - TGTGCCAGCAGCTTAGTTAACTATGGCTACACTTTC CASSLVNYGYTF
TRBJ2-3 - TRBV4-2 - TGTGCCAGCAGAGGCTCGGACTTAAGGGGGGATACGCAGTATTTT CASRGSDLRGDTQYF
TRBJ1-2 - TRBV5-4 - TGTGCCAGCAGCTTGGGACATCTCTATGGCTACACCTTC CASSLGHLYGYTF
TRBJ1-3 - TRBV30 - TGTGCCTGGAGTCCCGGAGGAGGTGGAAACACCATATATTTT CAWSPGGGGNTIYF
TRBJ2-7 - TRBV6-1 - TGTGCCAGCAGTGACGGCCCCTACGAGCAGTACTTC CASSDGPYEQYF
TRBJ1-5 - TRBV7-8 few TGTGCCAGCAGCCCAGGGACGGCGGGCAATCAGCCCCAGCATTTT CASSPGTAGNQPQHF
TRBJ2-4 - TRBV9 - TGTGCCAGCAGCCCCGGACAGAGGCTAGCCAAAAACATTCAGTACTTC CASSPGQRLAKNIQYF
TRBJ2-5 TRBD1 TRBV7-6 - TGTGCCAGCAGCTTAGGGGGGACAGGACAAGAGACCCAGTACTTC CASSLGGTGQETQYF
TRBJ1-1 - TRBV4-3 once TGCGCCAGCAGCCGCGACACTGAAGCTTTCTTT CASSRDTEAFF
TRBJ2-5 TRBD1 TRBV7-9 - TGTGCCAGCAGCTTAGTATTGGGGACAGCCTTCCAAGAGACCCAGTACTTC CASSLVLGTAFQETQYF
TRBJ1-4 - TRBV15 - TGTGCCACCAGCAGAGATTTAGGGGGAGAGGAAAAACTGTTTTTT CATSRDLGGEEKLFF
TRBJ2-2 TRBD2 TRBV23-1 - TGCGCCAGCAGTCTCGGACTAGCGGGAGTCTACCTGAACACCGGGGAGCTGTTTTTT CASSLGLAGVYLNTGELFF
TRBJ2-7 TRBD1 TRBV6-5 - TGTGCCAGCAGTTACTCCGGGACAGGGCGCTACGAGCAGTACTTC CASSYSGTGRYEQYF
TRBJ2-5 - TRBV7-9 - TGTGCCAGCAGCCGAGGGTCCTCGGGGGAGACCCAGTACTTC CASSRGSSGETQYF
TRBJ1-1 - TRBV2 - TGTGCCAGCAAGGAAGTTACTGAAGCTTTCTTT CASKEVTEAFF
TRBJ2-7 - TRBV2 few TGTGCCAGCAATAGCGCGAACTACGAGCAGTACTTC CASNSANYEQYF
TRBJ1-1 TRBD1 TRBV29-1 - TGCAGCGTTGAGGACAGGGGGCTCGACACTGAAGCTTTCTTT CSVEDRGLDTEAFF
TRBJ2-2 - TRBV4-2 once TGTGCCAGCAGCCAATTGAGCGGCGGAGACACCGGGGAGCTGTTTTTT CASSQLSGGDTGELFF
TRBJ1-1 - TRBV7-9 many TGTGCCAGCAGCTTAGAAGGCCCCGCTTTCTTT CASSLEGPAFF
TRBJ2-5 TRBD1 TRBV7-9 - TGTGCCAGCAGCCCGCGACAGGGAAAAGAGACCCAGTACTTC CASSPRQGKETQYF
TRBJ2-1 - TRBV25-1 few TGTGCCAGCAGTGCCACTAAGTCCAAGTCGGTTGAGCAGTTCTTC CASSATKSKSVEQFF
TRBJ2-1 TRBD2 TRBV14 few TGTGCCAGCAGCCAAGATTCACTAGCGTGGAATGAGCAGTTCTTC CASSQDSLAWNEQFF
TRBJ2-5 - TRBV5-1 many TGCGCCAGCAGCTTCTGGACATCCCAAGAGACCCAGTACTTC CASSFWTSQETQYF
TRBJ2-5 - TRBV18 once TGTGCCAGCTCACCGGCGATTGAAGAGACCCAGTACTTC CASSPAIEETQYF
TRBJ2-5 - TRBV9 - TGTGCCAGCAGCATTAGGGGGAGCGGAGCACAAGAGACCCAGTACTTC CASSIRGSGAQETQYF
TRBJ1-2 - TRBV7-2 - TGTGCCAGCAGCCAGGGTAGTGGCTATGGCTACACCTTC CASSQGSGYGYTF
TRBJ1-2 - TRBV5-1 - TGCGCCAGCAGCCTGTTTCCCCGCCAGTATGGCTACACCTTC CASSLFPRQYGYTF
TRBJ2-1 TRBD2 TRBV18 - TGTGCCAGCTCACTCCTACAGGCGGGAGGCGCCAATGAGCAGTTCTTC CASSLLQAGGANEQFF
TRBJ1-1 - TRBV28 - TGTGCCAGCAGTTTTCGGGTTTACACTGAAGCTTTCTTT CASSFRVYTEAFF
TRBJ1-4 - TRBV15 - TGTGCCACCAGCAGAGTTAACCCCACACGAGGTGAAAAACTGTTTTTT CATSRVNPTRGEKLFF
TRBJ1-2 TRBD1 TRBV29-1 - TGCAGCGTTGGGTCCCTTTCAGGGGGCTATGGCTACACCTTC CSVGSLSGGYGYTF
TRBJ2-7 TRBD1 TRBV6-1 - TGTGCCAGCGGGACAGCCTACGAGCAGTACTTC CASGTAYEQYF
TRBJ2-7 TRBD2 TRBV15 - TGTGCCACCACCGATAGGCGGGGTAGCGGGAGAGGGGCCTACGAGCAGTACTTC CATTDRRGSGRGAYEQYF
TRBJ2-3 - TRBV14 - TGTGCCAGCAGCCAAGAGTTAGGGGATCGGCAGTATTTT CASSQELGDRQYF
TRBJ2-7 TRBD1 TRBV7-2 few TGTGCCAGCAGCCGGACAGGGGCGGGCTACGAGCAGTACTTC CASSRTGAGYEQYF
TRBJ2-1 TRBD2 TRBV12-5 - TGTGCTAGTGGTTTGAGTAGCGGGAGGGACAGTGAGCAGTTCTTC CASGLSSGRDSEQFF
TRBJ1-2 TRBD1 TRBV28 - TGTGCCAGCAGTTTCACAAGTGTAGGGGGCGGCTACACCTTC CASSFTSVGGGYTF
TRBJ2-7 - TRBV28 - TGTGCCAGCAGAAGGGAGTGGCAGTACTTC CASRREWQYF
TRBJ2-7 - TRBV28 - TGTGCCAGCATGAGCAGCTACGAGCAGTACTTC CASMSSYEQYF